This T cell receptor (beta chain) derives from a study of cytomegalovirus exposure and HLA in healthy donors (dated by TCRdb to 2017 to 2019). Concerning the study at large: According to an earlier analysis of 550 to 700 of the donors, 150 million to 200 million T cells yielded roughly 110 million unique TCR beta sequences and around 280 Gb of sequence data. Typing coverage varied by locus: roughly 629-640 donors for A, B, C, DRB1 and DQB1; around 560 for DQA1; 606 for DPA1; approximately 490 for DPB1. To predict cytomegalovirus infection status, the study brought together high-throughput TCR immunosequencing, statistical association of individual TCRs with disease status, and machine learning. A later genetic analysis took genome-wide SNP genotypes for 398 of the 666 donors and used that subset as a discovery cohort. The aim of the study was to test whether cataloging public T cell receptors could identify signatures of past pathogen exposure. To decide whether each TCR beta V gene segment behaved as functional or pseudogenic, an earlier analysis of some 540 of the donors relied on high-throughput TCR beta sequencing. Around 320 gigabases of sequencing data and around 87 million unique TCR sequences were included in an early release covering about 700 HLA-typed donors. Using immunosequencing, the study profiled T cell repertoires from fewer than 850 subjects and related those repertoires to cytomegalovirus serostatus. Donor age, sex, ethnicity and CMV serostatus were compiled together with the repertoire data. In addition to the first cohort of about 650 subjects, a separate validation cohort of some 120 different subjects was used. Roughly 5 DR-DQ haplotypes were handled as single units for association and clustering, since linkage in the cohort was strong. To study patterns of TCR occurrence, a later analysis re-analyzed previously published TCR beta repertoires from 666 donors and added high-resolution HLA genotyping. Of the 300 to 500 genotyped donors, over 80% were placed in the genetic ancestry cluster associated with self-reported Caucasian donors. Among about 400 genotyped donors of the cohort, an average of around 250,000 unique TCR beta nucleotide sequences was sequenced per donor, of which about 18% were non-productive. Every repertoire in the discovery cohort had been generated on one and the same sequencing platform. HLA typing covered class I and class II loci at four-digit resolution. The later analysis used no new phenotypic data to find candidate immune exposures, relying instead on TCR beta sequences and their occurrence across donors.

The CDR3 sequence holds 17 residues, the cysteine and phenylalanine included. Left in the record is the CDR3 DNA by itself, 51 bases read in frame from the first base. CDR1 is given as MNHEY and CDR2 as SMNVEV, both from the germline V gene (reference sequence). The V and J ends are trimmed by 0 bases and 4 bases, leaving 18 bases between them. Library preparation employed the immunoSEQ multiplex PCR assay. A mixture of 60 forward primers for TCR Vbeta segments and 13 reverse primers for TCR Jbeta segments was used in the multiplex PCR. A multiplex PCR assay on genomic DNA amplified the CDR3 region of rearranged TCR beta genes. The amplified TCR beta libraries were sequenced on the Illumina HiSeq System as 87-base-pair reads. The paper's data handling went like this. In a later analysis, tens of millions of unique TCR beta chains were counted across the roughly 700 repertoires, and roughly 10 million of these chains were shared by at least two donors. To remove PCR and sequencing errors, raw reads were error-corrected and collapsed into unique sequences using a nearest-neighbor algorithm that merged closely related sequences. CDR3 sequences were aligned to IMGT reference sequences to assign V, D and J gene segments. For a sequence to be retained, a match of at least six nucleotides was required to both a V gene segment and a J gene segment. A rearrangement counted as productive if the CDR3 had no stop codons and remained in frame with V and J, and every other rearrangement counted as non-productive. Following IMGT convention, CDR3 was defined as the stretch from the second conserved V-encoded cysteine up to the conserved J-encoded phenylalanine. The earlier analysis of 587 of the donors excluded sequences that lacked an unambiguous match to a single V gene segment. An earlier analysis of about 590 of the donors classified V segments as functional when productive rearrangements were above 56.7% and as segregating when the standard deviation between donors was above 5%. A statistical classification framework was developed to diagnose cytomegalovirus status using the catalog of TCR beta chain sequences. A later analysis assigned V and J genes by comparing TCR nucleotide sequences with IMGT/GENE-DB human TR gene sequences. A later analysis assigned CDR3 sequences and most-parsimonious VDJ recombination scenarios with the TCRdist pipeline. A later analysis defined each TCR beta chain by its CDR3 amino acid sequence plus V-gene family, and excluded reads lacking a unique V-gene family. As a way to deal with suspected cross-contamination and a sequencing artifact, a later analysis dropped roughly 600 nucleotide sequences that were highly shared and had low generation probability. In a later analysis, a clonal expansion index for each public chain was calculated from normalized within-repertoire ranks of inferred template counts. Generation probabilities in a later analysis came from a VDJ recombination model fitted to out-of-frame rearrangements, and those results were checked against IGoR. A later analysis scored TCR-TCR, TCR-HLA and TCR-CMV co-occurrence with hypergeometric tests, applying a repertoire-size bias correction to TCR pairs. In a later analysis, false discovery rates were estimated by permuting HLA or CMV assignments 20 times. In a later analysis, co-occurring TCRs were grouped using DBSCAN, and TCRdist sequence similarity was added for clustering within HLA-allele-positive subsets. Repertoires with fewer than 30,000 or more than 120,000 public chains, plus five repertoires with anomalous nucleotide sharing, were excluded from co-occurrence clustering. The table comes from immuneACCESS by way of TCRdb, which keeps in-frame sequences with V and J called. Part of the clones is missing from these tables; in studies checked, under half for an unresolved V gene and the rest for unknown reasons. V and J calls and clone size are given by that table; D and trimming were obtained from the DNA. The sample table lists 85,000 to 100,000 clones, approximately 86% of them with a count of one. In total, the top ten clones hold roughly 9% of the sample.

Points the paper makes about the study in general: Correlated functional status among segregating V segments might be attributable to linkage disequilibrium, but an unknown experimental factor could not be ruled out. A later genetic analysis associated a missense DCLRE1C variant with V-gene and J-gene trimming of TCR beta chains, and an independent cohort replicated the association. HLA typing was unavailable for some donors at each locus, so association tests used only the typed subset. The 87-base-pair reads could not distinguish some IMGT-functional V segments, including TRBV6-2 and TRBV6-3, so those segments were excluded. A later genetic analysis reported fewer N-insertions in productive TCRs among donors in an Asian-associated ancestry cluster than the approximately 670-donor mean. A further reported finding was that TCR beta sequences accurately predicted the HLA-A and HLA-B alleles for most subjects in the first cohort. The presence/absence analyses assumed that sequencing depth was roughly uniform across donors, and that assumption may not be true. A later analysis found that HLA-associated TCR beta chains were more clonally expanded and had lower generation probabilities than equally common non-associated chains. CMV serostatus was the only immune exposure information available for the cohort. Specific HLA alleles were associated with roughly 17,000 TCR beta sequences at a false discovery rate of 0.05 in a later analysis. In a later analysis, TCR association rates were found to vary across HLA loci, with the most associated TCRs seen for DRB1 alleles and the fewest for HLA-C alleles. The classifier was reported to diagnose cytomegalovirus status with high specificity and sensitivity in both the original cohort and the validation cohort. The earlier analysis of 587 of the donors excluded 15 to 20 rarely observed V segments, including chromosome 9 orphons, because counts were too low. In an earlier analysis of some 500 of the donors, most TCR beta V segments appeared in productive rearrangements about 87% or about 30% of the time, broadly matching IMGT annotations. This cohort had only TCR beta chains sequenced, and the lack of alpha or paired-chain data limited which features could be detected. Most TCR sequences were observed very rarely across donors, whereas some public TCRs were present in many individuals. In vitro tests confirmed that a few of the cytomegalovirus-associated TCR beta chains recognize cytomegalovirus antigens. A later analysis found that most CMV-associated TCR beta chains appeared HLA-restricted, with HLA associations seemingly driven largely by CMV exposure. When HLA alleles, especially DR and DQ, strongly co-occurred, TCR associations were difficult to assign to individual alleles. The authors suggested that the approach could potentially be generalized to other disease states and immunological phenotypes. According to a later analysis, parvovirus B19, influenza, CMV and Epstein-Barr virus appeared linked to several top co-occurrence clusters. A group of highly shared sequence variants was considered likely to be a technical artifact of the sequencing pipeline. The study gave a list of 150 to 200 TCR beta chains associated with cytomegalovirus.

As to this clone: What this receptor recognizes is not known. Base qualities are missing; no much larger clone stands one base away.

The cohort consisted of some 730 healthy bone marrow donors. All cohort members were sampled while nominally healthy, although unrecorded immune exposures were likely present. The donor tested CMV seropositive, placing the donor among the 289 seropositive members of the cohort. Every donor gave a peripheral blood sample, and the peripheral blood mononuclear cells from that sample were used for TCR beta sequencing. Genomic DNA extraction from the blood cell samples was performed with the Qiagen DNeasy Blood Extraction Kit. The sample comprised PBMCs. Recombination linked TRBV27 to TRBJ1-2; possibly the D gene is TRBD1, per 5 matching bases. This clonotype was obtained from a man aged 25-45 years in good health and CMV-seropositive. The nucleotide sequence is TGTGCCAGCAGTTTATCAGGCCAGGGTCAGGTTAGCTATGGCTACACCTTC. Its protein product is CASSLSGQGQVSYGYTF.